One and the same sample provided the 5 T cell receptor beta chains below, sequenced in a study of cytomegalovirus exposure and HLA in healthy donors. PCR primers comprised 60 Vbeta and 13 Jbeta primers. The protocol was immunoSEQ multiplex PCR, while the TCRdb copy is restricted to in-frame clones and leaves out a portion. In the table there are about 180,000 clones, about 80% of which are singletons. Specimen: PBMCs. The receptors derive from a man aged 55 to 70 in good health and CMV-seronegative.

The V and J genes are TRBV5-6 and TRBJ2-5; 7 nucleotides match TRBD1. The closer fit of TRBJ2-7 to the DNA end suggests the J call may be wrong. Germline V gene data show CDR1 as SGHDT and CDR2 as YYEEEE. This CDR3 has 17 residues. CDR3 in DNA: TGTGCCAGCAGCCCCGGGACAGTCCCACCAACGATCTACGAGCAGTACTTC. Translated: CASSPGTVPPTIYEQYF.

This clone came up a few times. The chain recombines TRBV2 with TRBJ1-2; D is unresolved. V was clipped by 6 bases and J by 3 bases, with 11 bases between them. The CDR3 is made up of 13 amino acids. CDR1 and CDR2 (germline): SNHLY, FYNNEI. The CDR3 protein is CASRYSLDYGYTF. In DNA form, the CDR3 reads TGTGCCAGCAGGTACAGCTTGGACTATGGCTACACCTTC.

DNA for the CDR3: TGTGCCGCCGCGGGGGGGGTAAATGGCTACACCTTC. This sequence encodes CAAAGGVNGYTF. The chain uses TRBV28 and TRBJ1-2; tentatively, D is TRBD1 (5 bases). Germline V gene data show CDR1 as MDHEN and CDR2 as SYDVKM. V was clipped by 11 bases and J by 6 bases, with 16 bases between them. This CDR3 spans 12 amino acids.

The rearrangement joins TRBV7-2 to TRBJ2-5; D uncertain. Trimming pared 2 bases from V and 1 base from J, leaving 11 bases between. Germline-derived CDR1 and CDR2 are SGHTA and FQGNSA. This CDR3 is built from 15 residues. CDR3 bases: TGTGCCAGCAGCTTACAGAGACATATCCAAGAGACCCAGTACTTC. It yields the protein CASSLQRHIQETQYF.

The chain is built from TRBV7-2 and TRBJ2-7, with 8 bases aligning to TRBD1. The junction had 5 bases not matched to a gene; V was cut back by 7 bases and J by 3 bases. This CDR3 has 13 amino acids. Germline CDR1 and CDR2: SGHTA and FQGNSA. The CDR3 DNA reads as TGTGCCAGCACCAGGGACAGGAGCTACGAGCAGTACTTC. As protein: CASTRDRSYEQYF.